Sequencing of this T cell receptor beta chain was carried out in a study of blood T cell repertoires in COVID-19. For the study at large: In each case, the material was cDNA or gDNA derived from T cells, B-cell-depleted T cells, or PBMCs.

This clone showed up just once. With V trimmed by 3 bases and J by 6 bases, 13 bases remained unmatched. Germline-derived CDR1 and CDR2 are LGHNA and YSLEER. The CDR3 sequence is 17 residues long. The table came from immunoSEQ multiplex PCR; TCRdb's copy has only in-frame clones and leaves some out. The data contain some 150,000 clones, 84% of them singletons. The clonotype comes from a man aged 40-55 years who had recovered from COVID-19. V usage is TRBV4-3 and J usage is TRBJ1-4; 7 bases align to TRBD1. Sequencing input: peripheral blood. The CDR3 nucleotides are TGCGCCAGCAGCCATAGACCAACAGGGGAGTTTCATGAAAAACTGTTTTTT. It is translated as CASSHRPTGEFHEKLFF.